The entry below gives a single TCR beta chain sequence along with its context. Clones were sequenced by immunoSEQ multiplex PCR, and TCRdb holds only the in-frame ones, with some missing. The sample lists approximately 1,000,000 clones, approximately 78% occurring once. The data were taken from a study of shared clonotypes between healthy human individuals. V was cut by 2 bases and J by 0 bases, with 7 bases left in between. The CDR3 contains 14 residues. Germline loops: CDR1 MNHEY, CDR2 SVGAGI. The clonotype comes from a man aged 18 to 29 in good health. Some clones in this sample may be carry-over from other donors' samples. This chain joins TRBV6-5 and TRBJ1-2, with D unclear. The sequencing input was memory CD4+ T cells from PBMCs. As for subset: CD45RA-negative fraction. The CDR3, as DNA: TGTGCCAGCAGTTACAATGGTGCTAACTATGGCTACACCTTC. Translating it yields CASSYNGANYGYTF.